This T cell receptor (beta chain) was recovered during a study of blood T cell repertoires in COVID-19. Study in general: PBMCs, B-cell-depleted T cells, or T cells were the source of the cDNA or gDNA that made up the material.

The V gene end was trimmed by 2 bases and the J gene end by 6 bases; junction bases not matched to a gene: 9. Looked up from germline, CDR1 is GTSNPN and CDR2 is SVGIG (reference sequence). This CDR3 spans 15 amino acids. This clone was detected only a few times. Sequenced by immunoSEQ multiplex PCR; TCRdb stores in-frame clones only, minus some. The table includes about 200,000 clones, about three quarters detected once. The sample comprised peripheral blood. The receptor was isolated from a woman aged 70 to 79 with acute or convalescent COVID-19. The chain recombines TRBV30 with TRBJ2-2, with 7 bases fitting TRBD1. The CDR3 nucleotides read TGTGCCTGGAGTCTACAGGGGTTCCGGGCCGGGGAGCTGTTTTTT. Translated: CAWSLQGFRAGELFF.